What follows describes a single T cell receptor beta chain. The CDR3 contains 13 residues. Trimming pared 3 bases from V and 1 base from J, leaving 5 bases between. Germline V CDR1 and CDR2: SGHTA, FQGNSA. The data belong to a study of blood T cell repertoires in COVID-19. The overall study: The United States, Italy and Spain provided the acute and convalescent COVID-19 samples. The analysed material was cDNA or gDNA that came from T cells, B-cell-depleted T cells, or PBMCs.

In the original workflow: Scientists estimated how many nucleated cells there were by amplifying reference gene primers. Sequencing was performed with immunoSEQ multiplex PCR; in TCRdb, only in-frame clones are kept and a portion is missing. Clone size and V and J calls were adopted from that table, with D and trimming inferred from the DNA. Of over 150,000 clones listed, more than 80% were seen once; the top ten hold approximately 7.3%. This chain joins TRBV7-2 and TRBJ2-3; D gene ambiguous. This TCR derives from a human donor in a cohort sampled during active COVID-19. The sequenced material came from peripheral blood. In nucleotides, the CDR3 is TGTGCCAGCAGCTTTTCCGGCACAGATACGCAGTATTTT. It specifies CASSFSGTDTQYF.